This T cell receptor beta chain was observed in a study of metastatic and nonmetastatic thyroid tumors. Study context: From malignant and benign thyroid patients, repertoires in blood and in tumor or nodule tissue were compared.

No treatment of any kind had been given to any patient before thyroid surgery. On this clone: One end of the junction varies from germline; a read error may be responsible.

In the authors' workflow: Between-group CDR3 differences, defined by clinicopathological status, yielded a distant-metastasis classifier for papillary thyroid cancer. TCRdb re-called the PCR reads via MiXCR. These V and J calls rely on TCRdb rather than the paper's analysis. There are about 28,000 clones in the sample; less than 25% occur only once, and 39% lies in the top ten. The CDR3 runs 16 residues. Per germline, CDR1 DFQATT and CDR2 SNEGSKA (reference sequence). The chain is built from TRBV20-1 and TRBJ2-3, with 8 bases that match TRBD1. This sequence was found in a female donor with papillary thyroid cancer or a benign thyroid nodule (not recorded which). Some clones in this sample may be carry-over from other donors' samples. The source material was blood. The CDR3 spells CSAIYRQGRSTDTQYF. The CDR3 DNA sequence: TGCAGTGCCATCTATAGACAGGGGCGATCGACAGATACTCAGTATTTT.